The rows below give T cell receptor beta chains drawn from one sample of a study of blood T cell repertoires in COVID-19. The assay was immunoSEQ multiplex PCR, and TCRdb's table has in-frame clones only and misses some. The profile shows around 250,000 clones, 82% of them singletons. Sequenced sample: peripheral blood. The receptors originated from a woman under 30 with acute or convalescent COVID-19. CDR3s include the opening cysteine and the closing phenylalanine or tryptophan. Fields, in order: V gene, D gene, J gene, CDR3 protein, CDR3 DNA. The D gene is left open where the match is weak.

v_call: TRBV19; d_call: NA; j_call: TRBJ2-1; cdr3_aa: CASSVGGLTYNEQFF; cdr3_nt: TGTGCCAGTAGTGTCGGGGGGCTAACCTACAATGAGCAGTTCTTC
v_call: TRBV28; d_call: NA; j_call: TRBJ1-3; cdr3_aa: CASSSHRAGNTIYF; cdr3_nt: TGTGCCAGCAGTTCCCACAGGGCTGGAAACACCATATATTTT
v_call: TRBV19; d_call: NA; j_call: TRBJ1-1; cdr3_aa: CASSIRSGRVTEAFF; cdr3_nt: TGTGCCAGTAGTATCCGTTCAGGGAGGGTCACTGAAGCTTTCTTT
v_call: TRBV7-9; d_call: TRBD1; j_call: TRBJ2-2; cdr3_aa: CASSPGQGDTGELFF; cdr3_nt: TGTGCCAGCAGCCCGGGACAGGGTGACACCGGGGAGCTGTTTTTT
v_call: TRBV12-3/TRBV12-4; d_call: NA; j_call: TRBJ1-1; cdr3_aa: CASSLPPTEAFF; cdr3_nt: TGTGCCAGCAGCCTACCCCCTACTGAAGCTTTCTTT
v_call: TRBV7-8; d_call: TRBD1; j_call: TRBJ2-1; cdr3_aa: CASSWGQGSFNEQFF; cdr3_nt: TGTGCCAGCAGCTGGGGACAGGGGAGTTTCAATGAGCAGTTCTTC
v_call: TRBV10-2; d_call: TRBD1; j_call: TRBJ1-5; cdr3_aa: CASSLGQGRGNNQPQHF; cdr3_nt: TGCGCCAGCAGTCTCGGACAGGGGAGGGGTAACAATCAGCCCCAGCATTTT
v_call: TRBV6-1; d_call: NA; j_call: TRBJ1-6; cdr3_aa: CASSEVGLFHSPLHF; cdr3_nt: TGTGCCAGCAGTGAAGTGGGACTGTTTCATTCACCCCTCCACTTT
v_call: TRBV27; d_call: TRBD2; j_call: TRBJ2-1; cdr3_aa: CASRMLAGGAYNEQFF; cdr3_nt: TGTGCCAGCAGGATGCTAGCGGGAGGGGCCTACAATGAGCAGTTCTTC
v_call: TRBV29-1; d_call: NA; j_call: TRBJ2-3; cdr3_aa: CSPLRSGPGAADTQYF; cdr3_nt: TGCAGCCCCTTGAGGTCTGGTCCGGGAGCGGCAGATACGCAGTATTTT
v_call: TRBV3-1/TRBV3-2; d_call: TRBD2; j_call: TRBJ2-5; cdr3_aa: CASSQGSTSGPQETQYF; cdr3_nt: TGTGCCAGCAGCCAAGGATCAACTAGCGGACCTCAAGAGACCCAGTACTTC
v_call: TRBV29-1; d_call: TRBD1; j_call: TRBJ1-2; cdr3_aa: CSVGQGLNYGYTF; cdr3_nt: TGCAGCGTCGGACAGGGCCTTAACTATGGCTACACCTTC
v_call: TRBV7-7; d_call: TRBD1; j_call: TRBJ2-7; cdr3_aa: CASSSEIGTGGIYEQYF; cdr3_nt: TGTGCTAGCAGCTCAGAGATAGGGACAGGGGGGATCTACGAGCAGTACTTC